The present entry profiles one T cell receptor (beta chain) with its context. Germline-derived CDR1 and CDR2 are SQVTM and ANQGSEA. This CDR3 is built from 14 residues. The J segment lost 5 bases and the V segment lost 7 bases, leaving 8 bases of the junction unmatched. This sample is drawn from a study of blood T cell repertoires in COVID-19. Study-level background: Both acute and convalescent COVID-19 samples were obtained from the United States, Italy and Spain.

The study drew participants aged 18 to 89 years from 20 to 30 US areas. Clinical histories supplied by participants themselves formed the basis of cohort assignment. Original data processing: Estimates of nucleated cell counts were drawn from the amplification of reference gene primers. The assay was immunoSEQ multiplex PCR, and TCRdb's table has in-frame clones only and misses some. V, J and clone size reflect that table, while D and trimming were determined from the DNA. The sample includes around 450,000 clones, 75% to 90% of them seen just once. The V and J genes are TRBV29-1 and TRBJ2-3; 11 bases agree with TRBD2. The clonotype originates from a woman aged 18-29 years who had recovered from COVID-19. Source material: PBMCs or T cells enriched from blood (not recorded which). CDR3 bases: TGCAGCGACGTAGCGGGGGGGCCTCTAGATACGCAGTATTTT. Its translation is CSDVAGGPLDTQYF.